The clone carrying this T cell receptor (beta chain) turned up a few times. What it recognizes is unknown. The data were taken from a study of early T cells in non-severe SARS-CoV-2 infection. Study details: Chains stayed unpaired after sequencing of bulk RNA from unsorted whole blood.

Looked up from germline, CDR1 is LNHDA and CDR2 is SQIVND (reference sequence). The CDR3 consists of 13 residues. Trimming shortened V by 4 bases and J by 0 bases, and 4 bases separated the two germline ends. Unique molecular identifiers were affixed to single, distinct cDNA molecules. TCRdb reanalysed the 5' RACE reads using MiXCR and keeps one entry per CDR3 protein. There are around 60,000 distinct CDR3 sequences in the sample; roughly 21% occur only once, and 15% to 20% lies in the top ten. Notes on the study in general: Missing private and CD4 specificities, VDJdb matching favored anti-spike CD8 responses.

The source material was whole blood, sampled at baseline. The TCR originated in an adult who was a healthcare worker with PCR-confirmed SARS-CoV-2 infection or an uninfected control (not recorded which). The chain is built from TRBV19 and TRBJ1-5; D ambiguous. CDR3 DNA sequence: TGTGCCAGTAGTACGGGTAGCAATCAGCCCCAGCATTTT. It codes for CASSTGSNQPQHF.